The 23 T cell receptor beta chains given below trace back to one sample, sequenced in a study of cytomegalovirus exposure and HLA in healthy donors. A multiplex PCR was run with 60 Vbeta primers and 13 Jbeta primers. Some clones are missing from TCRdb's copy, which holds only in-frame ones; the method was immunoSEQ multiplex PCR. The data show 170,000 or so clones, less than 90% seen once. The source material was PBMCs. The source of these receptors is a boy aged 2 to 10 in good health and CMV-seronegative.

The chain carries TRBV10-1 and TRBJ2-7, with 14 bases aligning to TRBD2. V was clipped by 3 bases and J by 4 bases; unmatched bases: 2. The CDR3 is 15 amino acids. CDR1 and CDR2 from the germline V gene are WNHNN and SYGVQD (reference sequence). The CDR3 DNA reads as TGCGCCAGCAGTGAAGGACTAGCGGGAGGTTACGAGCAGTACTTC. Translating it yields CASSEGLAGGYEQYF.

The chain combines TRBV27 with TRBJ1-5; 9 bases map to TRBD1. Germline V gene data show CDR1 as MNHEY and CDR2 as SMNVEV (reference sequence). V lost 6 bases and J lost 1; bases outside the gene matches: 16. This CDR3 spans 19 amino acids. The CDR3 DNA reads as TGTGCCAGCAGGGGACCTCGGGACAGGGAGATCTTGAGCAATCAGCCCCAGCATTTT. It codes for CASRGPRDREILSNQPQHF.

J is TRBJ2-7 and V is TRBV9, with 8 bases identical to TRBD2. This CDR3 region has 15 residues. J gave up 4 bases and V 0 bases, and 6 bases lay outside the gene matches. CDR1 and CDR2 (germline): SGDLS, YYNGEE. The CDR3 loop is CASSVVGSGTYEQYF. In nucleotides, the CDR3 is TGTGCCAGCAGCGTAGTCGGTAGCGGGACATACGAGCAGTACTTC.

This clone has only one observation. This sequence joins TRBV28 and TRBJ1-1, with 8 nucleotides matching TRBD1. V shed 2 bases, J shed 2 bases, and the junction held 10 bases outside the gene matches. This CDR3 has 17 amino acids. Germline values: CDR1 MDHEN, CDR2 SYDVKM. CDR3 DNA sequence: TGTGCCAGCAGTTTACTGGGGACAGGTAAACCTAACACTGAAGCTTTCTTT. This encodes CASSLLGTGKPNTEAFF.

The CDR3 sequence: CASEGQGGEKLFF. The CDR3 DNA sequence: TGTGCTAGTGAGGGACAGGGAGGTGAAAAACTGTTTTTT. This chain joins TRBV12-5 and TRBJ1-4; 9 bases are a match to TRBD1. The CDR3 has 13 amino acids. V was pared by 7 bases and J by 7 bases, with 4 bases of the junction left unmatched. Germline CDR1 LGHNT, CDR2 FRNRAP.

This clone was recorded a few times. The J gene is TRBJ1-2, the V gene TRBV6-1; D remains ambiguous. Trimming removed 6 bases at V and 3 bases at J, with 8 bases between. The CDR3 loop spans 12 amino acids. Germline assignment: CDR1 MNHNS and CDR2 SASEGT. The CDR3 here is CASSGEYYGYTF. The DNA of the CDR3 is TGTGCCAGCAGCGGGGAGTACTATGGCTACACCTTC.

This clone was seen just once. The chain employs TRBV28 and TRBJ1-1; 7 nucleotides agree with TRBD1. The CDR3 extends over 14 amino acids. V lost 2 bases, J lost 7 bases, and 7 bases stayed unmatched. CDR1 is MDHEN, CDR2 SYDVKM, per germline. The CDR3 region has the DNA TGTGCCAGCAGTTTACCAAGACAGGGCAGTGAAGCTTTCTTT. Encoded protein: CASSLPRQGSEAFF.

The V gene is TRBV18, the J gene TRBJ2-7; 7 bases align to TRBD1. The V and J ends lost 3 bases and 2 bases, in that order; junction bases with no gene match: 10. Germline V gives CDR1 KGHSH, CDR2 LQKENI. The CDR3 has 16 residues. This chain's CDR3 is CASSPSDTGATYEQYF. The CDR3 DNA sequence: TGTGCCAGCTCACCTAGTGATACAGGGGCAACCTACGAGCAGTACTTC.

The genes are TRBV4-1 and TRBJ2-1; 8 bases fit TRBD2. CDR1 is MGHRA and CDR2 is YSYEKL in the germline V gene. The V segment lost 4 bases and the J segment 5 bases; nucleotides outside the gene matches: 10. The CDR3 consists of 16 residues. CDR3 nucleotides: TGCGCCAGCAGCCTCAGTGGGACTAGGAGCGACAATGAGCAGTTCTTC. Translation: CASSLSGTRSDNEQFF.

This clone came up once. The V call is TRBV2, the J call TRBJ2-2; perhaps TRBD2 as D (6 bases). The V and J ends lost 4 bases and 7 bases respectively, with 13 bases between them. CDR1 is SNHLY, CDR2 FYNNEI, per germline. The CDR3 consists of 14 residues. CDR3 sequence (DNA): TGTGCCAGCAGTGGCGGGACTGCAAACGGGGAGCTGTTTTTT. Translation: CASSGGTANGELFF.

To note about this clone: One end of the junction varies from germline; a read error may be responsible. The chain uses TRBV13 and TRBJ2-2; D possibly corresponds to TRBD2 (6 bases). CDR1 is PRHDT, CDR2 FYEKMQ, per germline (reference sequence). The CDR3 is 15 residues long. The chain's CDR3 is CASSRILDNTGGLFF. The CDR3, as DNA: TGTGCCAGCAGCCGAATCCTGGACAACACCGGGGGGCTGTTTTTT. The full variable domain, its missing parts supplied by reference TRBV13 and TRBJ2-2, is AAGVIQSPRHLIKEKRETATLKCYPIPRHDTVYWYQQGPGQDPQFLISFYEKMQSDKGSIPDRFSAQQFSDYHSELNMSSLELGDSALYFCASSRILDNTGGLFFGEGSRLTVL.

In DNA form, the CDR3 reads TGTGCCAGTAGCCCAGCGGGGTACTCCTACGAGCAGTACTTC. Amino acid sequence: CASSPAGYSYEQYF. V and J are TRBV19 and TRBJ2-7, with TRBD2 identical over 7 bases. V dropped 6 bases and J dropped 0; count of bases not matched to a gene: 5. The CDR3 runs 14 residues. CDR1 is LNHDA, CDR2 SQIVND, per germline (reference sequence). Variable domain in full (rest from reference TRBV19 and TRBJ2-7): DGGITQSPKYLFRKEGQNVTLSCEQNLNHDAMYWYRQDPGQGLRLIYYSQIVNDFQKGDIAEGYSVSREKKESFPLTVTSAQKNPTAFYLCASSPAGYSYEQYFGPGTRLTVT.

This clone was seen a few times. The gene calls are TRBV9 and TRBJ1-1, with D possibly TRBD1 on 5 matching bases. This CDR3 is built from 13 residues. CDR1 is SGDLS and CDR2 is YYNGEE in the germline V gene. The V and J ends lost 0 bases and 9 bases respectively, with 12 bases between them. For the CDR3, the DNA is TGTGCCAGCAGCGTAGTGGGGGGAGGACAAGCTTTCTTT. Its protein is CASSVVGGGQAFF.

The rearrangement uses TRBV20-1 and TRBJ1-2; D might be TRBD1 (5 bases). Deletions cut 6 bases from V and 7 bases from J, with 12 bases between. The germline V gene encodes CDR1 DFQATT and CDR2 SNEGSKA (reference sequence). The CDR3 contains 11 residues. CDR3 protein: CSAAGLLGYTF. The CDR3 DNA reads TGCAGTGCCGCGGGACTGCTTGGCTACACCTTC.

The chain employs TRBV5-4 and TRBJ2-7; D possibly corresponds to TRBD2 (5 bases). Germline V gene data show CDR1 as SGHNT and CDR2 as YYREEE (reference sequence). The CDR3 totals 14 residues. The ends were cut back, 0 bases at V and 4 bases at J, with 11 bases in the middle. CDR3 protein: CASSLGVLAYEQYF. DNA for the CDR3: TGTGCCAGCAGCTTGGGTGTGCTAGCTTACGAGCAGTACTTC.

The CDR3 DNA sequence: TGTGCCAGCAGCTTGGCCAACGGGGTTACCTACAATGAGCAGTTCTTC. Its protein is CASSLANGVTYNEQFF. The chain has TRBV5-6 and TRBJ2-1; maybe TRBD2 (5 bases). Germline V gene lookup returns CDR1 SGHDT and CDR2 YYEEEE. The length of the CDR3 is 16 residues. Trimming took 0 bases from V and 2 from J, leaving 12 bases between them.

V usage is TRBV7-9 and J usage is TRBJ2-2; no reliable D call. The CDR3 sequence is 17 residues long. The germline V gene has CDR1 SEHNR and CDR2 FQNEAQ (reference sequence). Trimming shortened V by 0 bases and J by 2 bases, and 13 bases separated the two germline ends. The CDR3 loop reads CASSLAPAELNTGELFF. The DNA of the CDR3 is TGTGCCAGCAGCTTAGCGCCGGCGGAGCTTAACACCGGGGAGCTGTTTTTT.

CDR3 nucleotides: TGTGCCAGCAGTTACGGTACTTACACAGATACGCAGTATTTT. Translated: CASSYGTYTDTQYF. The chain combines TRBV6-6 with TRBJ2-3; D gene unclear. This CDR3 region has 14 residues. The germline V gene encodes CDR1 MNHNY and CDR2 SVGAGI (reference sequence). Trimming removed 2 bases at V and 2 bases at J, with 8 bases between.

The gene calls are TRBV6-6 and TRBJ1-1; D unclear. The CDR3 has 14 amino acids. Trimming cost V 6 bases and J 2 bases, with 13 bases left between them. Looked up from germline, CDR1 is MNHNY and CDR2 is SVGAGI (reference sequence). The CDR3 coding sequence is TGTGCCAGCAGATACAGTGACTCCAACACTGAAGCTTTCTTT. This codes for CASRYSDSNTEAFF.

The rearrangement uses TRBV18 and TRBJ2-1, with D unresolved. This CDR3 region has 15 residues. Trimming left V 4 bases short and J 2 bases short, with 12 bases between. CDR1 is KGHSH and CDR2 is LQKENI in the germline V gene. As DNA, the CDR3 is TGTGCCAGCTCACGCTCAGGATCAACCTACAATGAGCAGTTCTTC. Translating it yields CASSRSGSTYNEQFF.

This clone appeared a few times. The rearrangement joins TRBV5-1 to TRBJ2-1, with TRBD2 identical over 8 bases. V lost 2 bases, J lost 3 bases, and 7 bases stayed unmatched. Germline CDR1 reads SGHRS; CDR2 reads YFSETQ. CDR3 length equals 16 residues. Here the CDR3 reads CASSFEAGVGYNEQFF. The CDR3 region has the DNA TGCGCCAGCAGCTTTGAAGCGGGAGTAGGCTACAATGAGCAGTTCTTC. The variable domain in full, completed from reference TRBV5-1 and TRBJ2-1, reads KAGVTQTPRYLIKTRGQQVTLSCSPISGHRSVSWYQQTPGQGLQFLFEYFSETQRNKGNFPGRFSGRQFSNSRSEMNVSTLELGDSALYLCASSFEAGVGYNEQFFGPGTRLTVL.

The rearrangement uses TRBV5-1 and TRBJ1-1, with D maybe TRBD1 (6 bases). The CDR3 is 12 amino acids. Germline assignment: CDR1 SGHRS and CDR2 YFSETQ. V was pared by 4 bases and J by 9 bases, with 13 bases between. CDR3 residues: CASSTWTDKAFF. CDR3 sequence (DNA): TGCGCCAGCAGCACGTGGACAGATAAAGCTTTCTTT.

The chain couples TRBV9 to TRBJ2-5; D ambiguous. The DNA end is more similar to TRBJ2-7, so the J call may be wrong. The CDR3 extends over 16 amino acids. The germline gives CDR1 SGDLS, CDR2 YYNGEE. The CDR3 loop is CASSPAAGLGLYEQYF. The CDR3 bases are TGTGCCAGCAGCCCCGCCGCCGGGTTGGGTTTGTACGAGCAGTACTTC.